This T cell receptor (beta chain) was recovered during a study of OX40 agonist ivuxolimab in advanced cancers. General observations from the study: At 0.1 to 3.0 mg/kg, CD4+ and CD8+ blood T cells expanded clonally by week 6.

Peripheral blood came from all dose cohorts at three timepoints. Sequencing used immunoSEQ multiplex PCR; TCRdb keeps in-frame clones, though not all of them. The repertoire has about 79,000 clones, under 85% of them found once; the top ten carry more than 3.5%. Of note for this clone: Its antigen remains unknown.

Deletions cut 1 base from V and 2 bases from J, with 8 bases between. Germline CDR1 reads MNHNY; CDR2 reads SVGAGI (reference sequence). CDR3 length: 14 amino acids. This chain connects TRBV6-6 to TRBJ1-1, with a tentative D call TRBD1 (6 bases). The sequence derives from an adult with an advanced solid tumor such as melanoma, head and neck, liver or kidney cancer. Sequencing was performed on CD4+ or CD8+ T cells sorted from blood, taken in a trial of the OX40 agonist ivuxolimab. DNA of the CDR3: TGTGCCAGCAGTTACTGGGGGGCCAACACTGAAGCTTTCTTT. Translating gives CASSYWGANTEAFF.